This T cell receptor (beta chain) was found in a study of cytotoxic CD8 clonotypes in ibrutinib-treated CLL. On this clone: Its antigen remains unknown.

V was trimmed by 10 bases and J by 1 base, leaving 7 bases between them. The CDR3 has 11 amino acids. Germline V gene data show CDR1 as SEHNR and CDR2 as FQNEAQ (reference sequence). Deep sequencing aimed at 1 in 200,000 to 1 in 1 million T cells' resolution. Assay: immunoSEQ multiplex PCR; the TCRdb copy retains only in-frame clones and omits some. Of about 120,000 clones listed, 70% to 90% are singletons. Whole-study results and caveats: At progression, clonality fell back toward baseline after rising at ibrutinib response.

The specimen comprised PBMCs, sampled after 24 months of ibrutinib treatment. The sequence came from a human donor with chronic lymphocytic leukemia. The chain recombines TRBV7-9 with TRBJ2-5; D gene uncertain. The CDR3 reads CATTLQETQYF. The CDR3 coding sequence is TGTGCCACCACCCTCCAAGAGACCCAGTACTTC.